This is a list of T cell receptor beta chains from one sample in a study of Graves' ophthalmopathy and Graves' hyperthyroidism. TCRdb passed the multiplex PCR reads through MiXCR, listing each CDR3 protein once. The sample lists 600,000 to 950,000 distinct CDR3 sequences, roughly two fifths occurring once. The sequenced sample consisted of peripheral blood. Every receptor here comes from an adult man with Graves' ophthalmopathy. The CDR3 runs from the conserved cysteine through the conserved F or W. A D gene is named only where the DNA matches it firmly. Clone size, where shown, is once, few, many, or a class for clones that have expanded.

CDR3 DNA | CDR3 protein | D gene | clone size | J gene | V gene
TGTGGCAGCAGCGTCGGGGGAGGGCAAGAGACCCAGTACTTC | CGSSVGGGQETQYF | TRBD2 | NA | TRBJ2-5 | TRBV7-2
TGTGCCAGTAGTATAGAACAGGGTTGGGACCAGCCCCAGCATTTT | CASSIEQGWDQPQHF | NA | NA | TRBJ1-5 | TRBV19
TGTGCCAGCCTCCACGGGATTGCGGAGACCCAGTACTTC | CASLHGIAETQYF | NA | NA | TRBJ2-5 | TRBV10-3
TGCAGTGCTAGCCTCTCCCTGACAGGATTATATGGCCACACCTTC | CSASLSLTGLYGHTF | NA | NA | TRBJ1-2 | TRBV20-1
TGCAGTGCGATAGCGGGAGGCTCTGGGGCGAGGGAGCAGTACTTC | CSAIAGGSGAREQYF | TRBD2 | few | TRBJ2-7 | TRBV20-1
TGTGCCATCAGAGACAGGGTTCGGAGTGAGACCCAGTACTTC | CAIRDRVRSETQYF | TRBD1 | many | TRBJ2-5 | TRBV10-3
TGTGCCAGCAGTTCCGTCCTCGTGGGGGGAGATTATAATTCACCCCTCCACTTT | CASSSVLVGGDYNSPLHF | NA | NA | TRBJ1-6 | TRBV7-2
TGTGCCAGTAGTACCGACAGGCTCCAAGAGACCCAGTACTTC | CASSTDRLQETQYF | NA | NA | TRBJ2-5 | TRBV19
TGTGCCATCAGTGGGCAGGGGGGCACTGGGGCCAACGTCCTGACTTTC | CAISGQGGTGANVLTF | NA | NA | TRBJ2-6 | TRBV10-3
TGTGCCAGCAGTGAAGTTGGTGGGGAAGGAGAGACCCAGCATTTT | CASSEVGGEGETQHF | NA | NA | TRBJ1-5 | TRBV24-1
TGTGCCACAGCCGTTAAGGATTCCTACGAGCAGTACTTC | CATAVKDSYEQYF | NA | NA | TRBJ2-7 | TRBV2
TGTGCCAGCAGTGAAGGTGGAGGGGCTAACTATGGCTACACCTTC | CASSEGGGANYGYTF | NA | NA | TRBJ1-2 | TRBV2
TGCAGCGTTGAAGATGGGAGAAGGGGGCGGGCAGATACGCAGTATTTT | CSVEDGRRGRADTQYF | TRBD1 | NA | TRBJ2-3 | TRBV29-1
TGCAGTGCTAGAGATTGGCAGGGAAGTTCACCCCTCCACTTT | CSARDWQGSSPLHF | NA | many | TRBJ1-6 | TRBV20-1
TGTGCCAGCAGCCACGACCCCGGGACTAGCGGGAGCGCGCAGTATTTT | CASSHDPGTSGSAQYF | TRBD2 | NA | TRBJ2-3 | TRBV7-9
TGTGCCAGCAGTGACCGGGCAGGGAGCCGGCCCCGGCATTTT | CASSDRAGSRPRHF | NA | NA | TRBJ1-5 | TRBV24-1
TGTGCCAGTAGCGGGACAGGGGGCGTCACTGAAGCTTTCTTT | CASSGTGGVTEAFF | TRBD1 | NA | TRBJ1-1 | TRBV19
TGTGCCAGCAGCTTGGTTTACCAAGAGACCCAGTACTTC | CASSLVYQETQYF | NA | many | TRBJ2-5 | TRBV5-5
TGTGCCAGCAGCAAGGACAGGGGTGGCAATCAGCCCCAGCATTTT | CASSKDRGGNQPQHF | TRBD1 | NA | TRBJ1-5 | TRBV7-2
TGTGCCAGCAGTGACATCCAAGAGACCCAGTACTTC | CASSDIQETQYF | NA | many | TRBJ2-5 | TRBV6-6
TGTGCCAGCAGTTCGGGGGGACTCCTCCAAGAGACCCAGTACTTC | CASSSGGLLQETQYF | TRBD2 | few | TRBJ2-5 | TRBV12-3/TRBV12-4
TGTGCCAGCAGCCAAGTGAACGAGCAGTACTTC | CASSQVNEQYF | NA | few | TRBJ2-7 | TRBV3-1
TGTGCCAGCACCTCAGGGTATAGCAATCAGCCCCAGCATTTT | CASTSGYSNQPQHF | NA | many | TRBJ1-5 | TRBV24-1
TGTGCCAGTAGCCGGGACAGGGGTTGGGATCAGCCCCAGCATTTT | CASSRDRGWDQPQHF | TRBD1 | once | TRBJ1-5 | TRBV19
TGTGCCAGCAGCCAAGATCCGGGCTCTAATTCACCCCTCCACTTT | CASSQDPGSNSPLHF | NA | many | TRBJ1-6 | TRBV14
TGTGCCACCAGTGATTTATCGATGGATCAGCCCCAGCATTTT | CATSDLSMDQPQHF | NA | many | TRBJ1-5 | TRBV24-1
TGTGCCAGCAGTTACGCCACCGGGACGGAGCAAGAGACCCAGTACTTC | CASSYATGTEQETQYF | NA | NA | TRBJ2-5 | TRBV2
TGTGCCAGCAGTTTACCCCGAGTAGGGACTAGCAATCAGCCCCAGCATTTT | CASSLPRVGTSNQPQHF | NA | few | TRBJ1-5 | TRBV12-3/TRBV12-4
TGTGCCAGCACCCCGACGGGCACGCTGTCCTACGAGCAGTACTTC | CASTPTGTLSYEQYF | NA | few | TRBJ2-7 | TRBV9
TGTGCCAGCAGCTTACGGCGGGAGGGCCTCGAAACGAGCTCCTACGAGCAGTACTTC | CASSLRREGLETSSYEQYF | TRBD2 | few | TRBJ2-7 | TRBV7-9
TGTGCCAGCAGCTTTGAGACCGGTAGCGGGGGCTACACCTTC | CASSFETGSGGYTF | NA | few | TRBJ1-2 | TRBV10-3
TGTGCCAGTAGTAGGAGGGGCAGGACAGGGGGATCCTACGAGCAGTACTTC | CASSRRGRTGGSYEQYF | TRBD1 | NA | TRBJ2-7 | TRBV19
TGCGCCAGCAGCCAAGTGACGTCTAGCGGGTACCAAGAGACCCAGTACTTC | CASSQVTSSGYQETQYF | TRBD2 | NA | TRBJ2-5 | TRBV4-3
TGTGCCATCAGTGATCTTGGCAGCACCTACGAGCAGTACTTC | CAISDLGSTYEQYF | NA | NA | TRBJ2-7 | TRBV10-3
TGTGCCAGCAGCATCACCACATACTACGAGCAGTACTTC | CASSITTYYEQYF | NA | NA | TRBJ2-7 | TRBV10-3
TGTGCCACCAGTTACACCAGGACAGGGGTATTCAGCTACGAGCAGTACTTC | CATSYTRTGVFSYEQYF | TRBD1 | NA | TRBJ2-7 | TRBV24-1
TGTGCCAGCAGCGTTCTCCCCACTGAAGCTTTCTTT | CASSVLPTEAFF | NA | NA | TRBJ1-1 | TRBV11-1
TGTGCCAGCAGTGAAGCCGGGGGGACGTATGTCTACGAGCAGTACTTC | CASSEAGGTYVYEQYF | TRBD2 | few | TRBJ2-7 | TRBV2
TGTGCCGGCAGTTACGGGACAGGGGCCCCCTACGAGCAGTACTTC | CAGSYGTGAPYEQYF | TRBD1 | NA | TRBJ2-7 | TRBV10-3
TGTGCCAGCAGTGACAGGGGGAGCTCCTATAATTCACCCCTCCACTTT | CASSDRGSSYNSPLHF | TRBD1 | many | TRBJ1-6 | TRBV2
TGTGCCAGCAGCTTAGCGAGATTTGGGGAGCTGTTTTTT | CASSLARFGELFF | NA | many | TRBJ2-2 | TRBV7-9
TGTGCCAGCAGCTTAATGGTCGCTAATCAGGCGAAGTATGGCTACACCTTC | CASSLMVANQAKYGYTF | NA | many | TRBJ1-2 | TRBV7-2
TGTGCCAGCAGCTTGGGACAGGGTATGCACGAGCAGTACTTC | CASSLGQGMHEQYF | TRBD1 | once | TRBJ2-7 | TRBV7-6
TGTGCCAGCAGTTCGGGACAGGGAGTTAACTATGGCTACACCATATATTTT | CASSSGQGVNYGYTIYF | TRBD1 | NA | TRBJ1-3 | TRBV2
TGTGCCAGTAGTGGTCGGACAGGGACGAACACCGGGGAGCTGTTTTTT | CASSGRTGTNTGELFF | TRBD1 | NA | TRBJ2-2 | TRBV19
TGTGCCACCAGTGAGACCGACAGGGCGGGTGGCTACACCTTC | CATSETDRAGGYTF | TRBD1 | many | TRBJ1-2 | TRBV24-1
TGTGCCAGCAGGGCGGGACAGACTGAAAAACTGTTTTTT | CASRAGQTEKLFF | TRBD1 | once | TRBJ1-4 | TRBV7-9
TGTGCCAGCAGCCCACCCCGTTTGGAACTAGCGACGAACACCGGGGAGCTGTTTTTT | CASSPPRLELATNTGELFF | TRBD2 | few | TRBJ2-2 | TRBV7-9
TGTGCCAGCAGCTTACCAAGGCGGCGGGAGACCCAGTACTTC | CASSLPRRRETQYF | NA | NA | TRBJ2-5 | TRBV7-9
TGCGCCAGCAGGGGGGCAGGGTACACTGAAGCTTTCTTT | CASRGAGYTEAFF | NA | many | TRBJ1-1 | TRBV10-2
TGTGCCAGCAGCCCCACCGTAGTATCCGGTGCCGGGGAGCTGTTTTTT | CASSPTVVSGAGELFF | NA | NA | TRBJ2-2 | TRBV7-9
TGTGCCAGCAGCCACGGGACAGGATTCGAGCAGTACTTC | CASSHGTGFEQYF | NA | NA | TRBJ2-7 | TRBV3-2
TGTGCCAGCAGTGAAGGTAGGGACATGGCCTACGAGCAGTACTTC | CASSEGRDMAYEQYF | NA | many | TRBJ2-7 | TRBV2
TGTGCCATCACGGAGGGACGTAATTCACCCCTCCACTTT | CAITEGRNSPLHF | NA | NA | TRBJ1-6 | TRBV10-3
TGTGCCAGCAGGGTTCACCAGGGGGTTGGCCAGCCCCAGCATTTT | CASRVHQGVGQPQHF | TRBD1 | NA | TRBJ1-5 | TRBV2